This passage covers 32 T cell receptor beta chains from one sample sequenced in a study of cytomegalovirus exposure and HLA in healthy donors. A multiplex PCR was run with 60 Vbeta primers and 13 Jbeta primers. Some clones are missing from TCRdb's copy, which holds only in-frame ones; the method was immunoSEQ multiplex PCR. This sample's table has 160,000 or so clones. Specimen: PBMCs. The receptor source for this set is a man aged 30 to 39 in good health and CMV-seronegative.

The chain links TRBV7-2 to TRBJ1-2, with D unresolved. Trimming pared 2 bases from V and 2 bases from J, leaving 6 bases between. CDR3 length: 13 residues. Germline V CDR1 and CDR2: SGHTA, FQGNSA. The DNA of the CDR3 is TGTGCCAGCAGCTTAAACAAGAACTATGGCTACACCTTC. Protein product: CASSLNKNYGYTF.

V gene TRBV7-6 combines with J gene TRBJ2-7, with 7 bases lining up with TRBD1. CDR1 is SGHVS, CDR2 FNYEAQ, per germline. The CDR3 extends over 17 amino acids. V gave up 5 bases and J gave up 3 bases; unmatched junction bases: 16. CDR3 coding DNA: TGTGCCAGCAGCCGAGGGCCGGTACAGGGGATAATCTACGAGCAGTACTTC. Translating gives CASSRGPVQGIIYEQYF.

Here the CDR3 reads CASSLEEVRTGELFF. The DNA of the CDR3 is TGCGCCAGCAGCTTGGAGGAGGTCCGGACCGGGGAGCTGTTTTTT. This chain links TRBV5-1 with TRBJ2-2, with a possible D match to TRBD2 (5 bases). The CDR3 is 15 residues long. Trimming left V 0 bases short and J 5 bases short, with 11 bases between. Germline CDR1 and CDR2: SGHRS and YFSETQ.

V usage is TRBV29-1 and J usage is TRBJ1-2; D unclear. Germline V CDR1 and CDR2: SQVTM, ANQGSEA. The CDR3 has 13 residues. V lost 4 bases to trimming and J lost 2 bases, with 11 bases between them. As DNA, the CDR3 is TGCAGCGTTGTAAGTTTACAGAACTATGGCTACACCTTC. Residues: CSVVSLQNYGYTF. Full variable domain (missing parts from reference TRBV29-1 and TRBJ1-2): SAVISQKPSRDICQRGTSLTIQCQVDSQVTMMFWYRQQPGQSLTLIATANQGSEATYESGFVIDKFPISRPNLTFSTLTVSNMSPEDSSIYLCSVVSLQNYGYTFGSGTRLTVV.

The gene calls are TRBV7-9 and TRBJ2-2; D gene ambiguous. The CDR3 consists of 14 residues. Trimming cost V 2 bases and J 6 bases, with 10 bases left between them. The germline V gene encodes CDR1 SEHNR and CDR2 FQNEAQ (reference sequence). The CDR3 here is CASSLPFEAGELFF. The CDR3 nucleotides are TGTGCCAGCAGCTTACCCTTTGAGGCCGGGGAGCTGTTTTTT.

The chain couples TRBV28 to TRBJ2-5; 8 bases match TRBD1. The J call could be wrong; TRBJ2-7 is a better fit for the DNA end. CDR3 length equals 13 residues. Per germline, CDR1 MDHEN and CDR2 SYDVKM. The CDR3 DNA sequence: TGTGCCAGCAGGTTGGGACAGGCCGGCGAGCAGTACTTC. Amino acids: CASRLGQAGEQYF.

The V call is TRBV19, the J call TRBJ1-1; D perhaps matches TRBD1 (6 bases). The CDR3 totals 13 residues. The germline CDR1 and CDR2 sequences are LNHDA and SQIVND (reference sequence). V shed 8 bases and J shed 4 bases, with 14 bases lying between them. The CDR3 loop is CASCLRGTTEAFF. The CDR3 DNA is TGTGCCAGTTGTCTCAGGGGTACCACTGAAGCTTTCTTT.

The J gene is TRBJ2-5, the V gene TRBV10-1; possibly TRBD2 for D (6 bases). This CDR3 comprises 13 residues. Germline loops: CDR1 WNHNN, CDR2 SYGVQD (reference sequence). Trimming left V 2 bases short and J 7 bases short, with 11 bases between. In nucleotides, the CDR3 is TGCGCCAGCAGTGAGCGGGAGATGGGGACCCAGTACTTC. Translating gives CASSEREMGTQYF.

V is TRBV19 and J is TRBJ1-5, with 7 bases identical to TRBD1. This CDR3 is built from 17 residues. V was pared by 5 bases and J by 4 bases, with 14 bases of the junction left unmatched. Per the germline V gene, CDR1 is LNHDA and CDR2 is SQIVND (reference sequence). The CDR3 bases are TGTGCCAGTAGTGAGGGGGCCCGACAGGGATTTAATCAGCCCCAGCATTTT. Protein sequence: CASSEGARQGFNQPQHF.

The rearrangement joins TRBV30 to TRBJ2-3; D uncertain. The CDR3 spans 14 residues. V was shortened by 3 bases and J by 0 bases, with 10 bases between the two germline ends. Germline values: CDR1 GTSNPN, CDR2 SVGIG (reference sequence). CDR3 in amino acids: CAWRRSLSTDTQYF. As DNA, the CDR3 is TGTGCCTGGAGGAGAAGCCTTAGCACAGATACGCAGTATTTT. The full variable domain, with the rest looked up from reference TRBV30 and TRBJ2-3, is SQTIHQWPATLVQPVGSPLSLECTVEGTSNPNLYWYRQAAGRGLQLLFYSVGIGQISSEVPQNLSASRPQDRQFILSSKKLLLSDSGFYLCAWRRSLSTDTQYFGPGTRLTVL.

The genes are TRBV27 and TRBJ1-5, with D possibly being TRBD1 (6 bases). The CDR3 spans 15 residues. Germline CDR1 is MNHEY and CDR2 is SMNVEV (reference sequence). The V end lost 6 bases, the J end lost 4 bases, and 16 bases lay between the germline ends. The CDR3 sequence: CASSHNDRLNQPQHF. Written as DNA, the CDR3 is TGTGCCAGCAGCCACAATGACAGGCTAAATCAGCCCCAGCATTTT.

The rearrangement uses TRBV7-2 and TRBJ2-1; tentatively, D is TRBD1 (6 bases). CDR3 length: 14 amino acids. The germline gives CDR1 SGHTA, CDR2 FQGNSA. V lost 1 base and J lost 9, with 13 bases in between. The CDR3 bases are TGTGCCAGCAGCTTAGTAGGCCTAGGGGGTGAGCAGTTCTTC. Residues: CASSLVGLGGEQFF.

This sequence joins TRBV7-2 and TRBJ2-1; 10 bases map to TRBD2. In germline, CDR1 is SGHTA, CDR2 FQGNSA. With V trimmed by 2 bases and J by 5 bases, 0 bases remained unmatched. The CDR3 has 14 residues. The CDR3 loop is CASSLLAGDNEQFF. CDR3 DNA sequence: TGTGCCAGCAGCTTACTAGCGGGGGACAATGAGCAGTTCTTC.

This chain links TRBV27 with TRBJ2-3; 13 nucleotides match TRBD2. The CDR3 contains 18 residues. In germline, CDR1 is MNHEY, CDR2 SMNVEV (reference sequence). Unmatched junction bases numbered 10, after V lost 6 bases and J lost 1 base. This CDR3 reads CASSREGTSGMGTDTQYF. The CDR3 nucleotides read TGTGCCAGCAGCCGCGAAGGGACTAGCGGGATGGGCACAGATACGCAGTATTTT.

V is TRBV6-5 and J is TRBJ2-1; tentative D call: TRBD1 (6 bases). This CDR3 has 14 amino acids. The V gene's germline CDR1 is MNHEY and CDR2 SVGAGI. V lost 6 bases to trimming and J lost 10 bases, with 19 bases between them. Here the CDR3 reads CASRRRGRAEEQFF. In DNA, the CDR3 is TGTGCCAGCAGACGCAGGGGAAGGGCAGAAGAGCAGTTCTTC.

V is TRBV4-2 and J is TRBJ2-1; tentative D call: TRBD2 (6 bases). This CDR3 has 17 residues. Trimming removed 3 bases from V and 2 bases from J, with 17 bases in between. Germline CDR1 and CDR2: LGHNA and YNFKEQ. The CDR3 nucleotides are TGTGCCAGCAGCCAGGCCCAGGGAGGCACTGCCTACAATGAGCAGTTCTTC. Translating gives CASSQAQGGTAYNEQFF.

The CDR3 sequence: CASSEGERYNEQFF. CDR3 bases: TGCGCCAGCAGCGAGGGGGAGAGATACAATGAGCAGTTCTTC. The rearrangement joins TRBV5-1 to TRBJ2-1; weak D call: TRBD1 (6 bases). This CDR3 region has 14 residues. V dropped 4 bases and J dropped 4 bases, with 12 bases sitting between them. Germline CDR1 reads SGHRS; CDR2 reads YFSETQ.

CDR3 region: CASSLSGFNTEAFF. As DNA, the CDR3 is TGTGCCAGCAGCTTATCAGGGTTTAACACTGAAGCTTTCTTT. V gene TRBV11-2 combines with J gene TRBJ1-1, with a possible D match to TRBD1 (5 bases). The germline gives CDR1 SGHAT, CDR2 FQNNGV. V shed 2 bases and J shed 2 bases, with 9 bases lying between them. There are 14 residues in the CDR3.

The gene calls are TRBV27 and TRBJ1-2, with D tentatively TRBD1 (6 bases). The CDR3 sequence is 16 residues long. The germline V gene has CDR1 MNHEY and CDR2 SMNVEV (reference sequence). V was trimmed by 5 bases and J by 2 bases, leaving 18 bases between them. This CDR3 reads CASSPLTGLGNYGYTF. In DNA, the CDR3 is TGTGCCAGCAGTCCCCTCACAGGGCTAGGGAACTATGGCTACACCTTC.

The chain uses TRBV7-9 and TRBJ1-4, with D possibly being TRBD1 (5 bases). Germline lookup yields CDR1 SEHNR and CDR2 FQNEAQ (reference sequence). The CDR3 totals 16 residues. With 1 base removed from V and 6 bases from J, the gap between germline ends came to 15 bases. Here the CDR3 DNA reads TGTGCCAGCAGCTTAGAGAGACTCTCCAGGGATGAAAAACTGTTTTTT. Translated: CASSLERLSRDEKLFF.

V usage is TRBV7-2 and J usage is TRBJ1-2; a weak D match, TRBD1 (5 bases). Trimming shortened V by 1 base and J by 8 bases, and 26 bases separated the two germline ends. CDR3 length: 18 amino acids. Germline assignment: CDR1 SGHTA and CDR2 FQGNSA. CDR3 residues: CASSLEWWSAYSRGGYTF. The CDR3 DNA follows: TGTGCCAGCAGCTTAGAATGGTGGTCCGCTTACTCTAGGGGAGGCTACACCTTC.

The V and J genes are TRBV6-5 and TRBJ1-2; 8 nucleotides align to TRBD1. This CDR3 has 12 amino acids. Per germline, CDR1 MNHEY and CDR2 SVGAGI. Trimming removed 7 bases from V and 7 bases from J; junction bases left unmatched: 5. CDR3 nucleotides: TGTGCCAGCAACGGACAGGGAACTGGCTACACCTTC. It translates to CASNGQGTGYTF.

The CDR3 bases are TGTGCCAGCAGCGTAAGGGGGACTAGCGATAATGAGCAGTTCTTC. Amino acid sequence: CASSVRGTSDNEQFF. J is TRBJ2-1 and V is TRBV9, with 10 bases identical to TRBD2. CDR3 length equals 15 residues. Losses at the gene ends were 1 base for V and 7 bases for J; bases not matched to a gene: 5. Per the germline V gene, CDR1 is SGDLS and CDR2 is YYNGEE.

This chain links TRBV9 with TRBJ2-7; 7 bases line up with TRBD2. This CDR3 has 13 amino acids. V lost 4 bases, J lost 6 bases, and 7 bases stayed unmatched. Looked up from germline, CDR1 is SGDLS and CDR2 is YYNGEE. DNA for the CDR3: TGTGCCAGCAGCCTAGGACTAGTGGGCGAGCAGTACTTC. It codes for CASSLGLVGEQYF.

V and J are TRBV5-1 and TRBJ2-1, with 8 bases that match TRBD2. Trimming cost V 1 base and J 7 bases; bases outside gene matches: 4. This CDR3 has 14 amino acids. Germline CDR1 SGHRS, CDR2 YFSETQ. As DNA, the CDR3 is TGCGCCAGCAGCTTGTCGGGAGGGTTAAATGAGCAGTTCTTC. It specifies CASSLSGGLNEQFF.

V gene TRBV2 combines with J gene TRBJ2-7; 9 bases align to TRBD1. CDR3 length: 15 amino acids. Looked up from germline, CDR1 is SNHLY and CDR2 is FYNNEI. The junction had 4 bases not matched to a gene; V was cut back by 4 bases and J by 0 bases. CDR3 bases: TGTGCCAGCAGTGTACAGGGGGCCAACTCCTACGAGCAGTACTTC. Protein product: CASSVQGANSYEQYF.

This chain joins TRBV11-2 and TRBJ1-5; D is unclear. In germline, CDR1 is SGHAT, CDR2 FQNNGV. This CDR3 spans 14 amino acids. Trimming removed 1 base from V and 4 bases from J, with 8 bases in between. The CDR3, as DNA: TGTGCCAGCAGCTTAGGCACAGCTAATCAGCCCCAGCATTTT. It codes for CASSLGTANQPQHF.

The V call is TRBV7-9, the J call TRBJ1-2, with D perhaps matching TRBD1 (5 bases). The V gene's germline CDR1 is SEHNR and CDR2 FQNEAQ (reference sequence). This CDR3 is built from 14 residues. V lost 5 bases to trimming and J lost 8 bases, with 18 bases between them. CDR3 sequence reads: CASSQPGVFWGYTF. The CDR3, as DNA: TGTGCCAGCAGCCAGCCGGGGGTTTTTTGGGGCTACACCTTC.

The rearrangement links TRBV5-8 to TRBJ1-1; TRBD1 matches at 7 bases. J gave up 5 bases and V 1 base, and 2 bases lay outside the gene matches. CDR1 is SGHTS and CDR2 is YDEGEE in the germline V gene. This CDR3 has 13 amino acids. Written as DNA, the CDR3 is TGTGCCAGCAGCTTGCGCAGGGGGACTGAAGCTTTCTTT. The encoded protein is CASSLRRGTEAFF.

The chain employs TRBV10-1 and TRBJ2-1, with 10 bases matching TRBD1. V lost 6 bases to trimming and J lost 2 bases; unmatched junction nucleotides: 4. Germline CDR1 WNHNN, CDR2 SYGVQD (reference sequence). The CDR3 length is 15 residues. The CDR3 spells CASSSGTGAYNEQFF. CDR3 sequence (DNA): TGCGCCAGCAGCTCCGGGACAGGGGCCTACAATGAGCAGTTCTTC.

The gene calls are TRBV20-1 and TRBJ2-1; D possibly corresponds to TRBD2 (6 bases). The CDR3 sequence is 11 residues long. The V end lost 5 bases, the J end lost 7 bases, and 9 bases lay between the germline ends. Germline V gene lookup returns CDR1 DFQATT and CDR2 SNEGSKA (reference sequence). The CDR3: CSAWRVNEQFF. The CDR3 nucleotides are TGCAGTGCTTGGAGGGTAAATGAGCAGTTCTTC.

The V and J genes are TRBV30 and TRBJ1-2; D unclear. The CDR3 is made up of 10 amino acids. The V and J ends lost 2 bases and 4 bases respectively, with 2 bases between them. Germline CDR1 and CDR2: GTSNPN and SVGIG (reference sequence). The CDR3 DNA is TGTGCCTGGAGTCGCTATGGCTACACCTTC. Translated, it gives CAWSRYGYTF.